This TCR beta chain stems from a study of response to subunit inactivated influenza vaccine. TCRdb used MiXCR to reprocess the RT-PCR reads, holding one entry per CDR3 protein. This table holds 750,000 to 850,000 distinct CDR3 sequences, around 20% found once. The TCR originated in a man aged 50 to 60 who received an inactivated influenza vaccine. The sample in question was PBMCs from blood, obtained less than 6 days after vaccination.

In DNA, the CDR3 is TGTGCCAGCAGCGACCGGGACCGACCCCCGCGAAAACTGTTTTTT. Encoded protein: CASSDRDRPPRKLFF. The J gene is TRBJ1-4, the V gene TRBV6-2 or TRBV6-3; possible D gene TRBD1, 5 bases. The germline V and J ends were trimmed by 6 bases and 10 bases, with 21 bases remaining between them. This CDR3 is built from 15 residues. Germline CDR1 and CDR2: MNHEY and SVGEGT.